A selection of T cell receptor beta chains follows, all from one sample in a study of T cell changes during pregnancy in multiple sclerosis. Libraries were prepared by immunoSEQ multiplex PCR; TCRdb keeps only in-frame clonotypes and omits some of them. Of about 86,000 clones listed, approximately 90% were seen once; the top ten hold roughly 1.9%. Source: peripheral blood, taken in the first trimester of pregnancy. Source of these receptors: a female donor in good health, enrolled as a control in a pregnancy study. The CDR3 runs from the conserved cysteine through the conserved F or W. A D gene is named only where the DNA matches it firmly. Rows give clone size only sometimes, using once, few, many, or a class for an expanded clone.

abundance	d_gene	v_gene	j_gene	CDR3nt	CDR3aa
NA	NA	TRBV10-3	TRBJ2-2	TGTGCCACCAGGCTCATGGGGGCCGACTTTTTAGTCGGGGAGCTGTTTTTT	CATRLMGADFLVGELFF
NA	TRBD1	TRBV4-3	TRBJ2-1	TGCGCCAGCAGCGGGCAGGGGGTCCATGAGCAGTTCTTC	CASSGQGVHEQFF
NA	NA	TRBV29-1	TRBJ1-1	TGCAGCGTTGAAGCCGGGGGTAACACTGAAGCTTTCTTT	CSVEAGGNTEAFF
NA	TRBD1	TRBV11-3	TRBJ2-2	TGTGCCAGCAGCCTAGAGGGGGCCGCGAACACCGGGGAGCTGTTTTTT	CASSLEGAANTGELFF
NA	TRBD1	TRBV30	TRBJ1-2	TGTGCCTGGAGAGGGACAGGTGAAAAAGGCTACACCTTC	CAWRGTGEKGYTF
NA	TRBD2	TRBV2	TRBJ2-1	TGTGCCAGCAGTGCCTTGGCTAGCGGGGTTCGTAATGAGCAGTTCTTC	CASSALASGVRNEQFF
few	NA	TRBV4-3	TRBJ1-5	TGCGCCAGCAGCCAAGAAGCGGGTTACGGCAATCAGCCCCAGCATTTT	CASSQEAGYGNQPQHF
NA	TRBD2	TRBV7-2	TRBJ2-1	TGTGCCAGCAGCTTAGCTAGCGGGGGTGGGCGGAAGGAGCAGTTCTTC	CASSLASGGGRKEQFF
NA	TRBD1	TRBV6-5	TRBJ1-3	TGTGCCAGCAGTCCGACCGACAGGGAACGAACCATATATTTT	CASSPTDRERTIYF
NA	TRBD2	TRBV6-4	TRBJ2-7	TGTGCCAGCAGTCCTCGGGAGGGCTACGAGCAGTACTTC	CASSPREGYEQYF
NA	NA	TRBV5-1	TRBJ1-1	TGCGCCAGCAGCGTCATGACTGGGAACACTGAAGCTTTCTTT	CASSVMTGNTEAFF
NA	NA	TRBV28	TRBJ1-2	TGTGCCAGCAGCAATAACGGGTACTATGGCTACACCTTC	CASSNNGYYGYTF
NA	NA	TRBV27	TRBJ1-5	TGTGCCAGCAGTTTATTTTTCAGTCAGCCCCAGCATTTT	CASSLFFSQPQHF
NA	NA	TRBV14	TRBJ2-2	TGTGCCAGCAGCCGAACCGGGACTCTTAACACCGGGGAGCTGTTTTTT	CASSRTGTLNTGELFF
NA	TRBD1	TRBV19	TRBJ1-2	TGTGCCAGTAGCGCGGGACAGGGGGCCGTTAACTATGGCTACACCTTC	CASSAGQGAVNYGYTF
NA	TRBD1	TRBV19	TRBJ1-2	TGTGCCAGTAGTATAGTGCGACAGGGGGCGAACTATGGCTACACCTTC	CASSIVRQGANYGYTF
NA	TRBD2	TRBV7-2	TRBJ2-5	TGTGCCAGCAGCTTAGGGGTAGCGGGGGTTGGGGAGACCCAGTACTTC	CASSLGVAGVGETQYF
NA	NA	TRBV27	TRBJ2-3	TGTGCCAGCAGTTTCAGACAGGGCGGGGATGATACGCAGTATTTT	CASSFRQGGDDTQYF
NA	NA	TRBV2	TRBJ2-3	TGTGCCAGCCGCCTAAAGGGGCGCACAGATACGCAGTATTTT	CASRLKGRTDTQYF
NA	TRBD1	TRBV4-1	TRBJ2-1	TGCGCCAGCAGCCAGATGACAGGGGGTGGGAATGAGCAGTTCTTC	CASSQMTGGGNEQFF
NA	NA	TRBV7-8	TRBJ1-1	TGTGCCAGCAGCACTTACAGGGTTGAGACTGAAGCTTTCTTT	CASSTYRVETEAFF
NA	NA	TRBV20-1	TRBJ2-3	TGCAGTGCTCTCAGGACAGATACGCAGTATTTT	CSALRTDTQYF
NA	TRBD1	TRBV6-6	TRBJ2-1	TGTGCCAGCAGTTACGACAGGGGGAATGAGCAGTTCTTC	CASSYDRGNEQFF
NA	NA	TRBV5-1	TRBJ2-5	TGCGCCAGCAGCTTGACAGGGCTGGAGACCCAGTACTTC	CASSLTGLETQYF
once	TRBD2	TRBV4-3	TRBJ2-3	TGCGCCAGCAGCCAAGATAGGCGGGGGAGCACAGATACGCAGTATTTT	CASSQDRRGSTDTQYF
NA	TRBD1	TRBV7-2	TRBJ1-5	TGTGCCAGCAGCCCACAGACAGGGCTAGGCAATCAGCCCCAGCATTTT	CASSPQTGLGNQPQHF
NA	NA	TRBV7-3	TRBJ2-2	TGTGCCTCGGACGGAGGTGGCGGGGAGCTGTTTTTT	CASDGGGGELFF
NA	NA	TRBV10-3	TRBJ2-1	TGTGCCATCAGTGAGTCGGCGGTCGATGAGCAGTTCTTC	CAISESAVDEQFF
NA	NA	TRBV5-6	TRBJ2-3	TGTGCCAGCAGCTTGGTGTCGGGGGTAGGCACAGATACGCAGTATTTT	CASSLVSGVGTDTQYF
NA	NA	TRBV30	TRBJ2-3	TGTGCCTGGAGAAAGGGGTCCACAGATACGCAGTATTTT	CAWRKGSTDTQYF
NA	NA	TRBV23-1	TRBJ2-1	TGCGCCAGCAGGGTCATAGCGAGGGTCATTATTTTCACAACCGGCGCCAGCGGGCAGTTCTTC	CASRVIARVIIFTTGASGQFF
NA	NA	TRBV30	TRBJ2-1	TGTGCCTGGAGGATAAGCGGAGGGAGGCCCTACAATGAGCAGTTCTTC	CAWRISGGRPYNEQFF
NA	TRBD2	TRBV5-6	TRBJ2-3	TGTGCCAGCAGCCCCCGGGACGGGGGGAGCCCAGATACGCAGTATTTT	CASSPRDGGSPDTQYF
NA	TRBD1	TRBV27	TRBJ1-4	TGTGCCAGCAGTTTCAGGGGGCGGGGAGCTAATGAAAAACTGTTTTTT	CASSFRGRGANEKLFF
NA	TRBD2	TRBV30	TRBJ2-3	TGTGCCTGGACTAGCGGGAAGACAGATACGCAGTATTTT	CAWTSGKTDTQYF
once	TRBD2	TRBV9	TRBJ2-7	TGTGCCAGCAGCGCCGGGACTACGTGGGAGCAGTACTTC	CASSAGTTWEQYF
NA	NA	TRBV7-9	TRBJ2-7	TGTGCCAGCAGCCCCCCTGGCAGGGAAGACTCCGAGCAGTACTTC	CASSPPGREDSEQYF
once	NA	TRBV7-9	TRBJ2-5	TGTGCCAGCAGCTTAGGAGAGGTGGTCCAAGAGACCCAGTACTTC	CASSLGEVVQETQYF
NA	NA	TRBV7-9	TRBJ1-1	TGTGCCAGCAGCTTAGGACAGTCGAACACTGAAGCTTTCTTT	CASSLGQSNTEAFF
NA	NA	TRBV6-1	TRBJ1-1	TGTGCCAGCAGTAGAGGTTGGGACACTGAAGCTTTCTTT	CASSRGWDTEAFF
NA	NA	TRBV4-3	TRBJ1-1	TGCGCCAGCAGCCAAGATCTCGGGGGACCTGAAGCTTTCTTT	CASSQDLGGPEAFF
NA	NA	TRBV7-2	TRBJ1-1	TGTGCCAGCAGCCTACGCGGGGTTGCGGCTTTCTTT	CASSLRGVAAFF
few	NA	TRBV18	TRBJ2-2	TGTGCCAGCTCACCACTTCCAGGATGGGGCAACACCGGGGAGCTGTTTTTT	CASSPLPGWGNTGELFF
NA	TRBD1	TRBV4-2	TRBJ1-4	TGTGCCAGCAGCCAGACAGGGGGAACGGGCGAAAAACTGTTTTTT	CASSQTGGTGEKLFF
once	TRBD2	TRBV19	TRBJ2-7	TGTGCCAGCCAGCCCGGGGGGTTCTACGAGCAGTACTTC	CASQPGGFYEQYF
NA	NA	TRBV7-9	TRBJ1-1	TGTGCCAGCAGCCCGGGGGGTACGATGAACACTGAAGCTTTCTTT	CASSPGGTMNTEAFF
NA	NA	TRBV7-2	TRBJ1-2	TGTGCCAGCAGCAAACAGGGAACTTCTGGCTACACCTTC	CASSKQGTSGYTF